These 6 T cell receptor beta chains share one sample of origin, sequenced in a study of cytomegalovirus exposure and HLA in healthy donors (dated by TCRdb to about 2017). Library preparation employed the immunoSEQ multiplex PCR assay. TCRdb took this table from immuneACCESS and kept in-frame rearrangements with V and J called. Such tables lack part of the clones; where checked against another copy, unresolved V genes explain under half of the gap, and the rest is unexplained. The sample has 150,000 to 200,000 clones on record, around 88% of them singletons. The top ten clonotypes cover almost 1.5% of the sample. The sample taken for sequencing was PBMCs. Receptors were obtained from a woman younger than 35 in good health and CMV-seronegative.

The chain is built from TRBV6-4 and TRBJ1-6; D not certain. Germline CDR1 reads MRHNA; CDR2 reads SNTAGT. This CDR3 contains 17 residues. Trimming removed 0 bases from V and 0 bases from J, with 9 bases in between. The DNA of the CDR3 is TGTGCCAGCAGTGACTCGATGTCAGGCTCCTATAATTCACCCCTCCACTTT. Translated: CASSDSMSGSYNSPLHF.

V gene TRBV7-7 combines with J gene TRBJ1-6, with a tentative D call TRBD1 (6 bases). The CDR3 totals 13 residues. With 3 bases removed from V and 6 bases from J, the gap between germline ends came to 6 bases. Germline-derived CDR1 and CDR2 are SSHAT and FNYEAQ (reference sequence). CDR3 sequence reads: CASSLDSNSPLHF. The CDR3 bases are TGTGCCAGCAGCTTGGACAGTAATTCACCCCTCCACTTT.

V gene TRBV6-5 combines with J gene TRBJ1-1; no firm D call. Germline CDR1 MNHEY, CDR2 SVGAGI. The CDR3 has 15 amino acids. Trimming stripped 2 bases from V and 1 base from J, with 11 bases between. In DNA form, the CDR3 reads TGTGCCAGCAGTTACCTCGGGAGGTGGAACACTGAAGCTTTCTTT. It encodes CASSYLGRWNTEAFF.

This sequence joins TRBV10-1 and TRBJ2-1; 8 nucleotides line up with TRBD2. J gave up 5 bases and V 5 bases, and 5 bases lay outside the gene matches. Germline V gives CDR1 WNHNN, CDR2 SYGVQD (reference sequence). This CDR3 is 14 amino acids long. The CDR3 sequence: CASSKRGPHNEQFF. The CDR3 DNA follows: TGCGCCAGCAGTAAGCGGGGGCCCCACAATGAGCAGTTCTTC.

The chain joins TRBV11-1 to TRBJ2-1; the D gene is possibly TRBD2 (8 bases). Trimming left V 2 bases short and J 6 bases short, with 26 bases between. The CDR3 loop spans 19 amino acids. The germline V gene encodes CDR1 SGHAT and CDR2 FQDESV (reference sequence). The CDR3 here is CASSLPRTSNQGGFNEQFF. The CDR3 DNA reads as TGTGCCAGCAGCTTACCCCGGACTAGCAACCAGGGGGGTTTCAATGAGCAGTTCTTC.

The chain combines TRBV25-1 with TRBJ2-1; 11 bases agree with TRBD2. V shed 3 bases and J 2 bases; nucleotides not matched to a gene: 3. Per germline, CDR1 MGHDK and CDR2 SYGVNS. CDR3 length equals 16 residues. CDR3 region: CASSDLAGGPYNEQFF. The CDR3 DNA is TGTGCCAGCAGTGACTTAGCGGGGGGGCCCTACAATGAGCAGTTCTTC.